The 31 T cell receptor beta chains reported below all come from one sample, sequenced in a study of response to subunit inactivated influenza vaccine. TCRdb reprocessed the RT-PCR reads with MiXCR, giving one entry per CDR3 protein. This table has hundreds of thousands of distinct CDR3 sequences, less than 25% appearing once. The sample here was PBMCs from blood, taken about 19 months after vaccination. Receptors originate from a man aged 45 to 70 who received an inactivated influenza vaccine.

The chain combines TRBV25-1 with TRBJ2-4, with D unresolved. The CDR3 is 15 residues long. The V and J ends lost 3 bases and 1 base respectively, with 10 bases between them. CDR1 MGHDK and CDR2 SYGVNS come from the germline V gene. CDR3 nucleotide sequence: TGTGCCAGCAGTGAGTCTGAGGTGGCCAAAAACATTCAGTACTTC. Translated: CASSESEVAKNIQYF. The full variable domain, rest sourced from reference TRBV25-1 and TRBJ2-4, is EADIYQTPRYLVIGTGKKITLECSQTMGHDKMYWYQQDPGMELHLIHYSYGVNSTEKGDLSSESTVSRIRTEHFPLTLESARPSHTSQYLCASSESEVAKNIQYFGAGTRLSVL.

This clonotype came up a few times. This sequence joins TRBV12-3 or TRBV12-4 and TRBJ2-5, with 12 bases matching TRBD2. There are 15 residues in the CDR3. The V gene end was trimmed by 6 bases and the J gene end by 5 bases; junction bases not matched to a gene: 7. Here the CDR3 DNA reads TGTGCCAGCAGAAAAGGACTAGCGGGATCGGAGACCCAGTACTTC. Amino acid sequence: CASRKGLAGSETQYF.

The gene calls are TRBV29-1 and TRBJ2-5, with D possibly being TRBD1 (5 bases). CDR3 length: 13 amino acids. Trimming pared 3 bases from V and 5 bases from J, leaving 13 bases between. CDR1 is SQVTM, CDR2 ANQGSEA, per germline. CDR3 sequence: CSVDSGRSETQYF. The CDR3 DNA reads as TGCAGCGTTGATTCAGGGCGGTCGGAGACCCAGTACTTC. The whole variable domain, remainder taken from reference TRBV29-1 and TRBJ2-5, is SAVISQKPSRDICQRGTSLTIQCQVDSQVTMMFWYRQQPGQSLTLIATANQGSEATYESGFVIDKFPISRPNLTFSTLTVSNMSPEDSSIYLCSVDSGRSETQYFGPGTRLLVL.

This chain joins TRBV20-1 and TRBJ2-1, with TRBD2 matching over 7 bases. The CDR3 covers 17 residues. The ends lost 2 bases at V and 3 bases at J; junction bases unmatched: 13. Germline loops: CDR1 DFQATT, CDR2 SNEGSKA (reference sequence). CDR3 nucleotide sequence: TGCAGTGCTAGACCTCCTATTACGGGAGGAAACTACAATGAGCAGTTCTTC. It specifies CSARPPITGGNYNEQFF.

Only a few counts were recorded for this clonotype. The chain uses TRBV5-1 and TRBJ1-2; D remains ambiguous. The ends were cut back, 4 bases at V and 4 bases at J, with 17 bases in the middle. Germline V gene data show CDR1 as SGHRS and CDR2 as YFSETQ. The CDR3 covers 15 residues. The chain's CDR3 is CASSPSGDFGYGYTF. DNA for the CDR3: TGCGCCAGCAGCCCCTCAGGAGACTTCGGCTATGGCTACACCTTC.

The rearrangement links TRBV10-3 to TRBJ1-6; TRBD1 is a possible D gene (6 bases). This CDR3 region has 14 residues. The germline V and J ends were trimmed by 5 bases and 8 bases, with 13 bases remaining between them. Per germline, CDR1 ENHRY and CDR2 SYGVKD. The CDR3 region is CAISLQGPDSPLHF. The CDR3 bases are TGTGCCATCAGTCTACAGGGTCCGGATTCACCCCTCCACTTT.

The sample holds a few counts of this clonotype. The V and J genes are TRBV29-1 and TRBJ2-3; D tentatively reads TRBD1 or TRBD2 (6 bases each). Germline lookup yields CDR1 SQVTM and CDR2 ANQGSEA. The CDR3 spans 16 residues. V lost 4 bases and J lost 1, with 18 bases in between. This CDR3 is CSVVSIGGLGTDTQYF. In DNA form, the CDR3 reads TGCAGCGTTGTATCGATTGGGGGGCTAGGCACAGATACGCAGTATTTT.

In this sample, this clonotype turned up many times. The rearrangement links TRBV12-3 or TRBV12-4 to TRBJ2-7, with D unresolved. The CDR3 is made up of 13 amino acids. Trimming left V 1 base short and J 6 bases short, with 10 bases between. The CDR3: CASSLDRRLEQYF. The CDR3 DNA reads as TGTGCCAGCAGTTTAGACCGCCGCCTCGAGCAGTACTTC.

This clonotype was observed a few times. This chain uses TRBV19 with TRBJ1-3; no definite D call. The germline gives CDR1 LNHDA, CDR2 SQIVND (reference sequence). The CDR3 runs 16 residues. V lost 7 bases, J lost 7 bases, and 23 bases lay in between. CDR3 bases: TGTGCCAGTACCCCCAGGTTTTCAGGCCGTCTGAACACCATATATTTT. It codes for CASTPRFSGRLNTIYF.

The chain uses TRBV12-3 or TRBV12-4 and TRBJ1-1, with D possibly being TRBD1 (5 bases). Between the trimmed V and J ends, which lost 7 bases and 0 bases, there was a span of 12 bases. This CDR3 is 14 amino acids long. The CDR3 protein is CASKTGTVNTEAFF. The CDR3 nucleotides are TGTGCCAGCAAAACCGGGACGGTGAACACTGAAGCTTTCTTT.

Points on this clonotype: A read error may produce the germline difference seen at one junction end. The CDR3 nucleotides are TGTGCCAGCAGGGAAGGACTAGCGGTTTCCTACGAGCAGTACTTC. Amino acid sequence: CASREGLAVSYEQYF. The chain is built from TRBV6-1 and TRBJ2-7; 10 bases are a match to TRBD2. This CDR3 has 15 amino acids. Per germline, CDR1 MNHNS and CDR2 SASEGT.

This clonotype occurred a few times. The gene calls are TRBV10-3 and TRBJ1-5; D is unresolved. The V gene's germline CDR1 is ENHRY and CDR2 SYGVKD. This CDR3 has 17 residues. V was cut by 0 bases and J by 6 bases, with 18 bases left in between. CDR3 sequence reads: CAISESPGRSRGQPQHF. CDR3 in DNA: TGTGCCATCAGTGAGTCTCCAGGTAGGTCCCGCGGTCAGCCCCAGCATTTT.

The chain employs TRBV4-3 and TRBJ2-1, with D unclear. The ends were cut back, 4 bases at V and 6 bases at J, with 10 bases in the middle. This CDR3 region has 13 residues. Germline V lookup: CDR1 LGHNA, CDR2 YSLEER. In DNA form, the CDR3 reads TGCGCCAGCAGCCGAAAGGGCCTCAATGAGCAGTTCTTC. Amino acid sequence: CASSRKGLNEQFF.

This clonotype was recorded many times. This chain links TRBV7-2 with TRBJ1-5; D not resolved. The germline V gene encodes CDR1 SGHTA and CDR2 FQGNSA. Trimming removed 2 bases from V and 9 bases from J, with 17 bases in between. The CDR3 runs 15 residues. CDR3 nucleotides: TGTGCCAGCAGCTTATCGGCCCTTCGCGACTGGCCCCAGCATTTT. It is translated as CASSLSALRDWPQHF.

This clonotype was counted many times. This rearrangement joins TRBV10-3 to TRBJ1-2, with TRBD1 matching 8 bases. The CDR3 is made up of 17 amino acids. Trimming cost V 0 bases and J 8 bases; bases outside gene matches: 14. Per the germline V gene, CDR1 is ENHRY and CDR2 is SYGVKD. CDR3 protein: CAISESLPTGGSEGYTF. CDR3 nucleotide sequence: TGTGCCATCAGTGAGTCTCTCCCCACAGGGGGTTCGGAGGGCTACACCTTC.

This clonotype was seen a handful of times. CDR3 in amino acids: CASKRTGGSPFEKLFF. CDR3 nucleotide sequence: TGTGCCAGCAAACGGACAGGGGGTTCCCCCTTTGAAAAACTGTTTTTT. V and J are TRBV12-3 or TRBV12-4 and TRBJ1-4; 10 nucleotides align to TRBD1. The CDR3 sequence is 16 residues long. The junction had 12 bases not matched to a gene; V was cut back by 7 bases and J by 7 bases.

This clonotype was detected a few times. This rearrangement joins TRBV27 to TRBJ2-2, with 7 positions matching TRBD2. The germline CDR1 and CDR2 sequences are MNHEY and SMNVEV (reference sequence). The CDR3 has 17 residues. With V trimmed by 4 bases and J by 2 bases, 10 bases remained unmatched. The CDR3, as DNA: TGTGCCAGCAGTTATGTCGGGAGGAGTCGCAACACCGGGGAGCTGTTTTTT. Translating it yields CASSYVGRSRNTGELFF.

This clonotype was seen only a few times. The gene calls are TRBV6-5 and TRBJ2-3; 11 bases align to TRBD2. Germline CDR1 MNHEY, CDR2 SVGAGI. The CDR3 runs 15 residues. The V and J ends lost 2 bases and 4 bases, in that order; junction bases with no gene match: 2. CDR3 in amino acids: CASSYETSGADTQYF. The CDR3 DNA follows: TGTGCCAGCAGTTACGAGACTAGCGGGGCAGATACGCAGTATTTT.

This clonotype was observed at least ten times. The V gene is TRBV28, the J gene TRBJ2-3; D may be TRBD2 (6 bases). Trimming removed 0 bases at V and 1 base at J, with 8 bases between. CDR1 and CDR2 from the germline V gene are MDHEN and SYDVKM. The CDR3 is made up of 15 amino acids. The CDR3 coding sequence is TGTGCCAGCAGTTTATGGGGGGGTCGCACAGATACGCAGTATTTT. Protein sequence: CASSLWGGRTDTQYF.

This clonotype has more than one count but fewer than ten. The chain employs TRBV20-1 and TRBJ1-4, with 11 bases fitting TRBD1. This CDR3 is built from 15 residues. Looked up from germline, CDR1 is DFQATT and CDR2 is SNEGSKA (reference sequence). The V and J ends lost 3 bases and 7 bases, in that order; junction bases with no gene match: 7. CDR3 residues: CSARGQGGRSEKLFF. CDR3 coding DNA: TGCAGTGCTAGGGGACAGGGGGGGAGGAGTGAAAAACTGTTTTTT.

This clonotype has just a few counts. This chain joins TRBV12-3 or TRBV12-4 and TRBJ2-2; weak D call: TRBD2 (5 bases). Trimming cost V 3 bases and J 5 bases, with 13 bases left between them. The CDR3 totals 15 residues. Written as DNA, the CDR3 is TGTGCCAGCAGTTTCTTGCTCGGCGGGACCGGGGAGCTGTTTTTT. Its protein product is CASSFLLGGTGELFF.

This clonotype was counted a few times. The genes are TRBV5-1 and TRBJ2-3; 8 bases match TRBD2. The germline V gene has CDR1 SGHRS and CDR2 YFSETQ. V gave up 2 bases and J gave up 0 bases; unmatched junction bases: 5. The CDR3 runs to 16 residues. CDR3: CASSLSGRTSTDTQYF. The CDR3, as DNA: TGCGCCAGCAGCTTAAGCGGGAGAACTAGCACAGATACGCAGTATTTT.

The chain employs TRBV5-1 and TRBJ1-4, with D tentatively TRBD1 (5 bases). The CDR3 runs 15 residues. Germline V lookup: CDR1 SGHRS, CDR2 YFSETQ. V lost 0 bases and J 5 bases, leaving 11 bases between the germline ends. CDR3 sequence reads: CASSLVGRANEKLFF. CDR3 DNA: TGCGCCAGCAGCTTGGTAGGCAGGGCGAATGAAAAACTGTTTTTT.

This clonotype was observed a few times. The chain couples TRBV5-4 to TRBJ2-7, with a possible D match to TRBD2 (5 bases). In germline, CDR1 is SGHNT, CDR2 YYREEE (reference sequence). Trimming stripped 2 bases from V and 6 bases from J, with 12 bases between. There are 13 residues in the CDR3. This chain's CDR3 is CASSFGEGGEQYF. In DNA form, the CDR3 reads TGTGCCAGCAGCTTTGGGGAAGGAGGCGAGCAGTACTTC. The full variable domain, with the rest looked up from reference TRBV5-4 and TRBJ2-7, is ETGVTQSPTHLIKTRGQQVTLRCSSQSGHNTVSWYQQALGQGPQFIFQYYREEENGRGNFPPRFSGLQFPNYSSELNVNALELDDSALYLCASSFGEGGEQYFGPGTRLTVT.

The rearrangement joins TRBV4-3 to TRBJ2-4; TRBD1 matches at 9 bases. The CDR3 length is 18 residues. The germline V gene has CDR1 LGHNA and CDR2 YSLEER. J gave up 1 base and V 0 bases, and 7 bases lay outside the gene matches. CDR3 sequence (DNA): TGCGCCAGCAGCCAAGATGAGGGGACAGGGTTCGCCAAAAACATTCAGTACTTC. It translates to CASSQDEGTGFAKNIQYF.

This clonotype was counted only a few times. The CDR3 region has the DNA TGTGCCAGCAGCCAACTCGGAGGGAGCACAGATACGCAGTATTTT. Protein product: CASSQLGGSTDTQYF. The chain couples TRBV4-2 to TRBJ2-3, with D possibly matching TRBD2 (6 bases). The germline V gene has CDR1 LGHNA and CDR2 YNFKEQ. Trimming left V 2 bases short and J 0 bases short, with 9 bases between. The CDR3 covers 15 residues.

The rearrangement uses TRBV6-5 and TRBJ1-1; tentative D call: TRBD1 (5 bases). Between the trimmed V and J ends, which lost 1 base and 1 base, there was a span of 10 bases. The CDR3 is 15 amino acids. Germline V lookup: CDR1 MNHEY, CDR2 SVGAGI. The DNA for the CDR3 is TGTGCCAGCAGTTACTTGGCCAGGGAGAACACTGAAGCTTTCTTT. Translation: CASSYLARENTEAFF.

This clonotype was counted at least ten times. The V gene is TRBV7-2, the J gene TRBJ1-4, with D possibly being TRBD1 (6 bases). CDR1 and CDR2 (germline): SGHTA, FQGNSA. The CDR3 has 14 residues. The ends were cut back, 4 bases at V and 0 bases at J, with 6 bases in the middle. CDR3 nucleotide sequence: TGTGCCAGCAGCTGGACAGCAACTAATGAAAAACTGTTTTTT. Its translation: CASSWTATNEKLFF.

This clonotype has just a few counts. The chain recombines TRBV6-2 or TRBV6-3 with TRBJ1-5; TRBD1 matches at 9 bases. Germline V gene lookup returns CDR1 MNHEY and CDR2 SVGEGT. There are 20 residues in the CDR3. The trim removed 0 bases at V and 7 bases at J, leaving 19 bases unmatched. The CDR3 region is CASSYSQLQGARFKTQPQHF. The CDR3 DNA follows: TGTGCCAGCAGTTACTCGCAATTACAGGGGGCGAGATTTAAAACACAGCCCCAGCATTTT.

The V gene is TRBV3-1, the J gene TRBJ2-3; 12 bases fit TRBD1. The CDR3 runs 17 residues. Germline trimming cut 4 bases from V and 2 bases from J; bases unmatched to any gene: 7. Germline CDR1 reads LGHDT; CDR2 reads YNNKEL (reference sequence). The CDR3 here is CASSPFPGQGATDTQYF. For the CDR3, the DNA is TGTGCCAGCAGCCCTTTCCCGGGACAGGGGGCCACAGATACGCAGTATTTT.

The chain links TRBV19 to TRBJ1-5; no firm D call. V was shortened by 8 bases and J by 1 base, with 12 bases between the two germline ends. The CDR3 has 14 amino acids. In germline, CDR1 is LNHDA, CDR2 SQIVND (reference sequence). The CDR3 protein is CASSDGRSNQPQHF. CDR3 DNA sequence: TGTGCCAGTTCAGACGGGCGGAGCAATCAGCCCCAGCATTTT. Supplemented by reference TRBV19 and TRBJ1-5, the full variable domain reads DGGITQSPKYLFRKEGQNVTLSCEQNLNHDAMYWYRQDPGQGLRLIYYSQIVNDFQKGDIAEGYSVSREKKESFPLTVTSAQKNPTAFYLCASSDGRSNQPQHFGDGTRLSIL.